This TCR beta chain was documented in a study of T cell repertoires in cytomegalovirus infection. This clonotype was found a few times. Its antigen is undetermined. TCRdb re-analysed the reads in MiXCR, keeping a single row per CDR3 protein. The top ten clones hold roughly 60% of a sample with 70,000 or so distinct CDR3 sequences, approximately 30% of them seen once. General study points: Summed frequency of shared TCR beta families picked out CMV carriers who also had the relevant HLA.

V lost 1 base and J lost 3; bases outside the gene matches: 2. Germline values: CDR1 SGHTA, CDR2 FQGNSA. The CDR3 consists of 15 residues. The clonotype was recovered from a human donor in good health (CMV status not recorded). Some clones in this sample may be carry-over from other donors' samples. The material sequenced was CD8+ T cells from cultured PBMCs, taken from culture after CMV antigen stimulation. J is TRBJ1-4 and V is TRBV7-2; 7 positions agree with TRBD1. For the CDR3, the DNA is TGTGCCAGCAGCTTAGACGGGACAGCTAATGAAAAACTGTTTTTT. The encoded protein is CASSLDGTANEKLFF.